Following are 12 T cell receptor beta chains from one sample sequenced in a study of T cells after yellow fever vaccination. TCRdb recomputed calls from the 5' RACE reads with MiXCR, one row per CDR3 protein. The sample carries about 550,000 distinct CDR3 sequences, around 21% recorded once. Sequenced material: PBMCs, taken 15 days after the yellow fever booster vaccination. Receptors were obtained from a man aged 30 to 39 who received the YFV17D yellow fever vaccine.

The chain employs TRBV7-2 and TRBJ2-5; no reliable D call. There are 15 residues in the CDR3. CDR1 is SGHTA and CDR2 is FQGNSA in the germline V gene. Trimming removed 5 bases from V and 0 bases from J, with 13 bases in between. CDR3 loop: CASSLGRRYQETQYF. In DNA form, the CDR3 reads TGTGCCAGCAGCCTGGGCAGGAGATACCAAGAGACCCAGTACTTC.

At least ten counts were recorded for this clonotype. The genes are TRBV12-3 or TRBV12-4 and TRBJ2-3, with TRBD1 matching over 7 bases. V gave up 2 bases and J gave up 2 bases; unmatched junction bases: 7. CDR3 length: 16 amino acids. The CDR3 spells CASSLKPGQNTDTQYF. The CDR3, as DNA: TGTGCCAGCAGTTTAAAGCCGGGACAGAACACAGATACGCAGTATTTT.

This clonotype was picked up a small number of times. The rearrangement joins TRBV18 to TRBJ2-7; D may be TRBD1 (6 bases). Trimming removed 3 bases from V and 7 bases from J, with 19 bases in between. Per germline, CDR1 KGHSH and CDR2 LQKENI. This CDR3 spans 15 amino acids. The CDR3 DNA follows: TGTGCCAGCTCACCGAGACGCTGGACAGTTTTTGAGCAGTACTTC. Its protein product is CASSPRRWTVFEQYF.

This chain joins TRBV20-1 and TRBJ2-2; 7 bases are a match to TRBD2. This CDR3 region has 15 residues. Germline lookup yields CDR1 DFQATT and CDR2 SNEGSKA (reference sequence). The V gene end was trimmed by 6 bases and the J gene end by 0 bases; junction bases not matched to a gene: 7. The CDR3 sequence is CSALSGPANTGELFF. In nucleotides, the CDR3 is TGCAGTGCCCTTAGCGGGCCCGCGAACACCGGGGAGCTGTTTTTT.

J is TRBJ2-6 and V is TRBV20-1; 7 nucleotides agree with TRBD1. V lost 5 bases to trimming and J lost 0 bases; unmatched junction nucleotides: 4. Looked up from germline, CDR1 is DFQATT and CDR2 is SNEGSKA (reference sequence). The CDR3 totals 15 residues. The CDR3 here is CSAGDSSSGANVLTF. The CDR3 DNA follows: TGCAGTGCTGGGGACAGCAGCTCTGGGGCCAACGTCCTGACTTTC.

This clonotype was seen only a few times. This rearrangement joins TRBV7-2 to TRBJ2-1; D may match TRBD1 or TRBD2 (5 bases each). Germline values: CDR1 SGHTA, CDR2 FQGNSA. The CDR3 loop spans 16 amino acids. The V end was cut by 5 bases, the J end by 3 bases, with 17 bases between. The CDR3 sequence is CASSATGGGHYNEQFF. CDR3 sequence (DNA): TGTGCCAGCAGCGCCACAGGAGGCGGACACTACAATGAGCAGTTCTTC.

This chain connects TRBV12-3 or TRBV12-4 to TRBJ2-5, with 7 bases matching TRBD2. This CDR3 has 14 residues. With V trimmed by 6 bases and J by 5 bases, 9 bases remained unmatched. CDR3 sequence reads: CASRPGTTRETQYF. The CDR3 region has the DNA TGTGCCAGCAGGCCCGGGACTACCCGGGAGACCCAGTACTTC.

The V and J genes are TRBV7-2 and TRBJ1-2; a possible D gene is TRBD1 (5 bases). CDR1 and CDR2 from the germline V gene are SGHTA and FQGNSA. This CDR3 is built from 11 residues. V lost 7 bases to trimming and J lost 7 bases, with 10 bases between them. This CDR3 reads CASTGAAGYTF. As DNA, the CDR3 is TGTGCCAGCACCGGGGCCGCTGGCTACACCTTC.

V is TRBV20-1 and J is TRBJ2-3, with 9 bases lining up with TRBD1. This CDR3 has 14 residues. V shed 5 bases, J shed 2 bases, and the junction held 5 bases outside the gene matches. The germline CDR1 and CDR2 sequences are DFQATT and SNEGSKA (reference sequence). The DNA of the CDR3 is TGCAGTGCTTCACGGGACAGGGTCACAGATACGCAGTATTTT. Amino acids: CSASRDRVTDTQYF.

This clonotype was picked up a small number of times. The chain employs TRBV10-3 and TRBJ2-5, with D maybe TRBD1 (5 bases). V lost 0 bases and J 4 bases, leaving 9 bases between the germline ends. The germline gives CDR1 ENHRY, CDR2 SYGVKD. This CDR3 is built from 14 residues. CDR3 coding DNA: TGTGCCATCAGTGAGTCTCAGGGATCAGAGACCCAGTACTTC. This codes for CAISESQGSETQYF.

The chain recombines TRBV9 with TRBJ2-1; TRBD2 aligns across 11 bases. The V gene end was trimmed by 1 base and the J gene end by 6 bases; junction bases not matched to a gene: 3. The CDR3 consists of 15 residues. Germline CDR1 is SGDLS and CDR2 is YYNGEE. In DNA, the CDR3 is TGTGCCAGCAGCGTATTTCTAGCGGGAGGCAATGAGCAGTTCTTC. Its protein is CASSVFLAGGNEQFF.

The V gene is TRBV4-3, the J gene TRBJ2-5; 13 bases align to TRBD2. Per the germline V gene, CDR1 is LGHNA and CDR2 is YSLEER. J was trimmed by 3 bases and V by 3 bases; bases with no gene match: 13. This CDR3 contains 19 residues. CDR3 DNA: TGCGCCAGCAGCCAGGATAGTAGGACTAGCGGGAGAGGGGAAGAGACCCAGTACTTC. Its translation is CASSQDSRTSGRGEETQYF.